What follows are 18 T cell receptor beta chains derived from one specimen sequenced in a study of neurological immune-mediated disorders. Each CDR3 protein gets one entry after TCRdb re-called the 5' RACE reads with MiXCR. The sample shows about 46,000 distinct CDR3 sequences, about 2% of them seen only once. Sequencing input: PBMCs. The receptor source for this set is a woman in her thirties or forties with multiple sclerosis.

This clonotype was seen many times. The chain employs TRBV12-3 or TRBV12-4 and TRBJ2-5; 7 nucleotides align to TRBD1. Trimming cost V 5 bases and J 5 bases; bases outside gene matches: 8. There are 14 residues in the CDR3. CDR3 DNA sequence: TGTGCCAGCAGTACCGACAGGGCCGAGGAGACCCAGTACTTC. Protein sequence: CASSTDRAEETQYF.

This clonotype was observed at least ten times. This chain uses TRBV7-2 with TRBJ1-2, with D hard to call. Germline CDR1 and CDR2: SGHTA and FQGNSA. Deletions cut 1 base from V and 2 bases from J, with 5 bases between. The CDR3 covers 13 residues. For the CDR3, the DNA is TGTGCCAGCAGCTTAGGGCCCAACTATGGCTACACCTTC. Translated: CASSLGPNYGYTF.

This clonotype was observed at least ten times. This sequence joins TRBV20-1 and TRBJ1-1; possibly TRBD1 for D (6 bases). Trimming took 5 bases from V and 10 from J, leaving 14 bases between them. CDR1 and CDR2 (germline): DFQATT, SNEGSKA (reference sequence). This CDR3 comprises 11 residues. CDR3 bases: TGCAGTGCTGAGAGGGGGGCAGCAGCTTTCTTT. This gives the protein CSAERGAAAFF.

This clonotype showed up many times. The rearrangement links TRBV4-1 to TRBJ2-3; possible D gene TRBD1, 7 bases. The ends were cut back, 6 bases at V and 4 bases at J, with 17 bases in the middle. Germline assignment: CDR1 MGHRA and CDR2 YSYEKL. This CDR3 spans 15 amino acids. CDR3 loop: CASRLQGGPADTQYF. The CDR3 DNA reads TGCGCCAGCAGGCTTCAGGGGGGCCCCGCAGATACGCAGTATTTT.

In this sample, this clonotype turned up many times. The CDR3 DNA reads TGCGCCAGCAGCTTGACCGGAGGGTATACGGCGATAATGAACACTGAAGCTTTCTTT. It specifies CASSLTGGYTAIMNTEAFF. The chain joins TRBV5-1 to TRBJ1-1; D remains unclear. This CDR3 is 19 amino acids long. Trimming removed 1 base from V and 0 bases from J, with 22 bases in between. Germline values: CDR1 SGHRS, CDR2 YFSETQ.

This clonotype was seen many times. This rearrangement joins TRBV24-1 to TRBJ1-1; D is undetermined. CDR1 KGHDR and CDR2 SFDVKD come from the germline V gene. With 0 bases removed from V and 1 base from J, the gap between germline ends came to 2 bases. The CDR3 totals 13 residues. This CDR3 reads CATSDLWNTEAFF. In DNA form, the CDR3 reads TGTGCCACCAGTGATTTGTGGAACACTGAAGCTTTCTTT.

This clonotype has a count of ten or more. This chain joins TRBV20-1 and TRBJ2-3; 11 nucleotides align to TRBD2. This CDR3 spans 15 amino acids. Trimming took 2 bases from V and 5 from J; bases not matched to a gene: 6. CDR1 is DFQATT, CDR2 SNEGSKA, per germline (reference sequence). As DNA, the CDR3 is TGCAGTGCTAGACCGGGACTAGCGGCTCAAGATACGCAGTATTTT. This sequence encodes CSARPGLAAQDTQYF.

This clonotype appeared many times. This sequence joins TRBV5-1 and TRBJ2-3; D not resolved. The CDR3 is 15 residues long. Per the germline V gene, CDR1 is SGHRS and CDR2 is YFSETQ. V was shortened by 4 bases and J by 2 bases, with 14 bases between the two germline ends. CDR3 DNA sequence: TGCGCCAGCAGCCTTCTAGGGTTTTCCACAGATACGCAGTATTTT. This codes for CASSLLGFSTDTQYF.

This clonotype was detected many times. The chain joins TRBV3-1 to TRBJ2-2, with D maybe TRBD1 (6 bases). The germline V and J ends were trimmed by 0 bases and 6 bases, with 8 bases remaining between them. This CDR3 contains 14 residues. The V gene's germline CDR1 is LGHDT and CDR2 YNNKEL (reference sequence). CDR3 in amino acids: CASSQDDRPGELFF. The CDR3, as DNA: TGTGCCAGCAGCCAAGATGACAGGCCCGGGGAGCTGTTTTTT.

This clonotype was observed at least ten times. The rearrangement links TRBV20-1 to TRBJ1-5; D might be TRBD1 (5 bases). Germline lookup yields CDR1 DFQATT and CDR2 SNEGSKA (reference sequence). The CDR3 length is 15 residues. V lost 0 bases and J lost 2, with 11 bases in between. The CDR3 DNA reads TGCAGTGCTAGAGACCCCGGGGCCGGCAATCAGCCCCAGCATTTT. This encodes CSARDPGAGNQPQHF.

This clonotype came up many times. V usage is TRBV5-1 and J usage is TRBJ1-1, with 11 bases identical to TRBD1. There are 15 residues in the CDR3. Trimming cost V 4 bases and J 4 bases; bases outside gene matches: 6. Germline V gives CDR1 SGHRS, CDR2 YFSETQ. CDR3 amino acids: CASSRRDRGSTEAFF. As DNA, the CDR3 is TGCGCCAGCAGCCGCCGGGACAGGGGGAGCACTGAAGCTTTCTTT.

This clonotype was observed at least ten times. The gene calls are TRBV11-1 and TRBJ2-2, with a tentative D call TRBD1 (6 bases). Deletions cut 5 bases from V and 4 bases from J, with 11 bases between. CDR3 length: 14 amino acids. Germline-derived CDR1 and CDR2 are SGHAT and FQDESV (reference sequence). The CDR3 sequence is CASSHVGGTGELFF. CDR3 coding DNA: TGTGCCAGCAGCCACGTAGGGGGCACCGGGGAGCTGTTTTTT.

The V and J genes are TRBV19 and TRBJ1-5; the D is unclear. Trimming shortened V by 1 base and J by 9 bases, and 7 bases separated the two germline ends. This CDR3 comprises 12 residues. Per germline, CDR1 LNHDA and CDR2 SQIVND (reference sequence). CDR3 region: CASSIGGGPQHF. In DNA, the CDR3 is TGTGCCAGTAGTATAGGCGGTGGGCCCCAGCATTTT.

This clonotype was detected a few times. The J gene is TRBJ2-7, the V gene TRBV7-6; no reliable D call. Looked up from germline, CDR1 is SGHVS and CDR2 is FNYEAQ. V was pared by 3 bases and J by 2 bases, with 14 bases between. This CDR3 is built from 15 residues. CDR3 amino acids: CASSFESTGTYEQYF. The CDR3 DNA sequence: TGTGCCAGCAGCTTCGAATCGACGGGTACCTACGAGCAGTACTTC.

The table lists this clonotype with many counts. The CDR3 DNA sequence: TGCAGTGCCATGGGAGATCAGCCCCAGCATTTT. This encodes CSAMGDQPQHF. The gene calls are TRBV20-1 and TRBJ1-5; D call uncertain. This CDR3 region has 11 residues. The germline gives CDR1 DFQATT, CDR2 SNEGSKA (reference sequence). V lost 6 bases and J lost 5, with 8 bases in between.

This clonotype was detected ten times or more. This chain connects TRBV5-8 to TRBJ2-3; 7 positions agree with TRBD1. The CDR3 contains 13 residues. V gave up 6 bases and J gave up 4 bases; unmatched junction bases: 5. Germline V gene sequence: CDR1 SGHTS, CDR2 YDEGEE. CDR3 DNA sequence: TGTGCCAGCACGCCTCAGGGGGCAGATACGCAGTATTTT. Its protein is CASTPQGADTQYF.

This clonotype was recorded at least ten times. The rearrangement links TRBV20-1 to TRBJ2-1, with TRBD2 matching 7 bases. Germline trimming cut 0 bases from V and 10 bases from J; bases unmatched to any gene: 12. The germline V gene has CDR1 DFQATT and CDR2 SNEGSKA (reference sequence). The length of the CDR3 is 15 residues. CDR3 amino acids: CSARDASGTGREQFF. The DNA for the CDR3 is TGCAGTGCTAGAGATGCTAGCGGAACCGGGAGAGAGCAGTTCTTC.

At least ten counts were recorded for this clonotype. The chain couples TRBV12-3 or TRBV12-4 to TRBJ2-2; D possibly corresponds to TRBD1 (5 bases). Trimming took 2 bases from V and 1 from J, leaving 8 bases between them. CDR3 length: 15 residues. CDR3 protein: CASSLSQGNTGELFF. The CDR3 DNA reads TGTGCCAGCAGTTTAAGTCAGGGGAACACCGGGGAGCTGTTTTTT.